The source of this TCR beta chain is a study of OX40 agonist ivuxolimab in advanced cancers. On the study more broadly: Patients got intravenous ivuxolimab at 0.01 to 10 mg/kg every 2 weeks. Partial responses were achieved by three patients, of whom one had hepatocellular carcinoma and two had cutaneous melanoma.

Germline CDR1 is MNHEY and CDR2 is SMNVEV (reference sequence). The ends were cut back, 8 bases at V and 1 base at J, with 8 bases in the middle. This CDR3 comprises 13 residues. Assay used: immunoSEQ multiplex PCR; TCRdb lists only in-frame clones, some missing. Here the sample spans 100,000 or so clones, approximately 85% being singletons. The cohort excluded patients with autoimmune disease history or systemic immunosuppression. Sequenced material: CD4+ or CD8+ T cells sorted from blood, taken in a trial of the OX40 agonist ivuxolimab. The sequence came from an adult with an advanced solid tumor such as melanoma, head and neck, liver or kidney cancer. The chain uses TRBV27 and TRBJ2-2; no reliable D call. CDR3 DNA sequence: TGTGCCAGCGGGTTGTGGAACACCGGGGAGCTGTTTTTT. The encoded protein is CASGLWNTGELFF.